Presented here are 23 T cell receptor beta chains from one specimen sequenced in a study of beta chain features in type 1 diabetes. All of the isolated RNA was reverse transcribed, so expressed TCRB transcripts were sequenced. Method: immunoSEQ multiplex PCR; TCRdb's copy keeps in-frame clones and lacks some. The sample lists over 700,000 clones, 17% occurring once. Sequencing was performed on naive CD4+ T cells from blood. The receptors come from a woman aged 18-35 years in good health.

This clone has more than one count but fewer than ten. The chain is built from TRBV18 and TRBJ1-5; possibly TRBD1 for D (6 bases). The length of the CDR3 is 14 residues. Per the germline V gene, CDR1 is KGHSH and CDR2 is LQKENI. Trimming removed 2 bases at V and 5 bases at J, with 10 bases between. The CDR3 region has the DNA TGTGCCAGCTCACCATTGGGGGGCCATCAGCCCCAGCATTTT. Amino acid sequence: CASSPLGGHQPQHF.

This sequence joins TRBV25-1 and TRBJ2-3; D not certain. Trimming removed 4 bases at V and 5 bases at J, with 10 bases between. CDR1 is MGHDK and CDR2 is SYGVNS in the germline V gene. The CDR3 runs 13 residues. CDR3 in amino acids: CASSAKVEDTQYF. The DNA for the CDR3 is TGTGCCAGCAGTGCGAAGGTGGAAGATACGCAGTATTTT.

This clone was counted between two and nine times. The gene calls are TRBV5-6 and TRBJ2-5; D is ambiguous. Germline values: CDR1 SGHDT, CDR2 YYEEEE. The CDR3 length is 13 residues. The V gene lost 5 bases and the J gene lost 3 bases, with 11 bases spanning the gap. The CDR3 DNA is TGTGCCAGCAGTCAACAGATGAAAGAGACCCAGTACTTC. Amino acids: CASSQQMKETQYF. Full variable domain (missing parts from reference TRBV5-6 and TRBJ2-5): DAGVTQSPTHLIKTRGQQVTLRCSPKSGHDTVSWYQQALGQGPQFIFQYYEEEERQRGNFPDRFSGHQFPNYSSELNVNALLLGDSALYLCASSQQMKETQYFGPGTRLLVL.

As concerns this clone: The junction departs from germline at one end; a sequencing error may be responsible. The chain joins TRBV27 to TRBJ2-3; weak D call: TRBD2 (6 bases). The CDR3 runs 15 residues. Germline V lookup: CDR1 MNHEY, CDR2 SMNVEV (reference sequence). Here the CDR3 DNA reads TGTGCCAGCCGTTTTGTAGCGGCCGTATCGGGTACGCAGTATTTT. Protein sequence: CASRFVAAVSGTQYF.

This clone has more than one count but fewer than ten. The V and J genes are TRBV28 and TRBJ1-1, with a weak D call TRBD1 (6 bases). Trimming shortened V by 6 bases and J by 7 bases, and 15 bases separated the two germline ends. The CDR3 has 13 amino acids. The germline V gene encodes CDR1 MDHEN and CDR2 SYDVKM. Written as DNA, the CDR3 is TGTGCCAGCAGCTCGGGGCAGGGGAATGAAGCTTTCTTT. Its translation is CASSSGQGNEAFF.

In nucleotides, the CDR3 is TGTGCCAGCAGCTCATCCCTTCAAGAGACCCAGTACTTC. This codes for CASSSSLQETQYF. This chain connects TRBV11-1 to TRBJ2-5; no clear D. The CDR3 totals 13 residues. Per germline, CDR1 SGHAT and CDR2 FQDESV (reference sequence). Trimming left V 4 bases short and J 2 bases short, with 8 bases between. Looking up the rest from reference TRBV11-1 and TRBJ2-5 gives the full variable domain: EAEVAQSPRYKITEKSQAVAFWCDPISGHATLYWYRQILGQGPELLVQFQDESVVDDSQLPKDRFSAERLKGVDSTLKIQPAELGDSAMYLCASSSSLQETQYFGPGTRLLVL.

The gene calls are TRBV7-6 and TRBJ2-6; D is undetermined. Germline CDR1 and CDR2: SGHVS and FNYEAQ. The CDR3 has 16 amino acids. Trimming removed 2 bases from V and 0 bases from J, with 8 bases in between. This CDR3 is CASSLRAYSGANVLTF. Here the CDR3 DNA reads TGTGCCAGCAGCTTACGAGCATACTCTGGGGCCAACGTCCTGACTTTC.

The chain uses TRBV6-5 and TRBJ2-2; D is possibly TRBD2 (5 bases). CDR1 is MNHEY and CDR2 is SVGAGI in the germline V gene. CDR3 length: 15 amino acids. Trimming took 4 bases from V and 4 from J, leaving 13 bases between them. The CDR3 DNA follows: TGTGCCAGCAGTTTACGCGGACTTATCACCGGGGAGCTGTTTTTT. Protein sequence: CASSLRGLITGELFF.

Remarks on this clone: Other DNA sequences within the sample encode an identical CDR3. The CDR3 bases are TGTGCCAGCAGATATGGGTCCTCCTACGAGCAGTACTTC. This translates into CASRYGSSYEQYF. The chain employs TRBV6-5 and TRBJ2-7; no definite D call. Trimming pared 6 bases from V and 0 bases from J, leaving 9 bases between. This CDR3 comprises 13 residues. Germline V gene sequence: CDR1 MNHEY, CDR2 SVGAGI.

The rearrangement links TRBV7-2 to TRBJ2-3, with D unresolved. Trimming removed 2 bases from V and 5 bases from J, with 5 bases in between. From germline, CDR1 is SGHTA and CDR2 FQGNSA. CDR3 length: 12 amino acids. The CDR3 loop reads CASSLRVDTQYF. In nucleotides, the CDR3 is TGTGCCAGCAGCTTAAGGGTAGATACGCAGTATTTT.

The CDR3 spells CASSLPDRGSAEAFF. CDR3 bases: TGTGCCAGCAGTTTACCGGACAGGGGCTCCGCCGAAGCTTTCTTT. This chain uses TRBV28 with TRBJ1-1, with TRBD1 identical over 9 bases. Unmatched junction bases numbered 9, after V lost 2 bases and J lost 8 bases. The germline V gene encodes CDR1 MDHEN and CDR2 SYDVKM. The CDR3 has 15 residues.

The table lists this clone with a few counts. The chain is built from TRBV27 and TRBJ2-7; TRBD2 matches at 12 bases. Germline CDR1 reads MNHEY; CDR2 reads SMNVEV (reference sequence). Trimming at V came to 6 bases and at J to 7 bases, leaving 13 bases not matched to a gene. The CDR3 has 16 residues. The CDR3 DNA follows: TGTGCCAGCAGAGAGCTCGGACTAGCGGGACTGGGAGAGCAGTACTTC. Translated: CASRELGLAGLGEQYF.

This clone was counted a few times. V usage is TRBV7-2 and J usage is TRBJ1-2, with D possibly TRBD1 on 6 matching bases. Germline CDR1 reads SGHTA; CDR2 reads FQGNSA. This CDR3 spans 16 amino acids. Between the trimmed V and J ends, which lost 5 bases and 0 bases, there was a span of 16 bases. The CDR3 is CASSEGGEQANYGYTF. DNA of the CDR3: TGTGCCAGCAGCGAAGGGGGGGAGCAGGCTAACTATGGCTACACCTTC.

The V call is TRBV27, the J call TRBJ2-2, with 9 bases aligning to TRBD2. With 6 bases clipped from V and 6 bases from J, the junction kept 8 bases outside the gene matches. The length of the CDR3 is 15 residues. Germline V lookup: CDR1 MNHEY, CDR2 SMNVEV (reference sequence). In nucleotides, the CDR3 is TGTGCCAGCAGCGCCGGACTAGCGTCTCCCGGGGAGCTGTTTTTT. This gives the protein CASSAGLASPGELFF.

This clone was found a few times. The genes are TRBV27 and TRBJ1-4; D ambiguous. The germline gives CDR1 MNHEY, CDR2 SMNVEV (reference sequence). V lost 5 bases, J lost 4 bases, and 11 bases lay in between. This CDR3 contains 14 residues. CDR3 loop: CASSGFGVNEKLFF. The CDR3 coding sequence is TGTGCCAGCAGTGGTTTTGGGGTTAATGAAAAACTGTTTTTT. Full variable domain (outside the CDR3, taken from reference TRBV27 and TRBJ1-4): EAQVTQNPRYLITVTGKKLTVTCSQNMNHEYMSWYRQDPGLGLRQIYYSMNVEVTDKGDVPEGYKVSRKEKRNFPLILESPSPNQTSLYFCASSGFGVNEKLFFGSGTQLSVL.

V gene TRBV4-3 combines with J gene TRBJ1-2; D ambiguous. The germline V and J ends were trimmed by 0 bases and 3 bases, with 2 bases remaining between them. The CDR3 totals 12 residues. Germline CDR1 is LGHNA and CDR2 is YSLEER. The CDR3 protein is CASSQEDYGYTF. The CDR3 region has the DNA TGCGCCAGCAGCCAAGAGGACTATGGCTACACCTTC.

This clone showed up just a few times. The CDR3 nucleotides read TGTGCCAGCAGTTACTCGACCAGGCTGAACACTGAAGCTTTCTTT. Amino acids: CASSYSTRLNTEAFF. This rearrangement joins TRBV6-5 to TRBJ1-1; D is unresolved. Germline lookup yields CDR1 MNHEY and CDR2 SVGAGI. Trimming pared 0 bases from V and 0 bases from J, leaving 8 bases between. This CDR3 contains 15 residues.

V is TRBV6-5 and J is TRBJ2-5; 7 bases line up with TRBD1. The J segment lost 3 bases and the V segment lost 6 bases, leaving 7 bases of the junction unmatched. The CDR3 contains 14 residues. Per germline, CDR1 MNHEY and CDR2 SVGAGI. The DNA of the CDR3 is TGTGCCAGCAGACGTAGACAGGGAAAAGAGACCCAGTACTTC. It yields the protein CASRRRQGKETQYF.

The chain uses TRBV7-2 and TRBJ2-1; 10 bases line up with TRBD2. There are 16 residues in the CDR3. The V segment lost 3 bases and the J segment 9 bases; nucleotides outside the gene matches: 11. CDR1 and CDR2 (germline): SGHTA, FQGNSA. This CDR3 reads CASSFPGTSVTAEQFF. In nucleotides, the CDR3 is TGTGCCAGCAGCTTCCCCGGGACTAGCGTCACAGCTGAGCAGTTCTTC.

At least ten counts were recorded for this clone. The rearrangement links TRBV14 to TRBJ2-1; 7 nucleotides agree with TRBD2. The ends lost 3 bases at V and 8 bases at J; junction bases unmatched: 10. Looked up from germline, CDR1 is SGHDN and CDR2 is FVKESK. The CDR3 sequence is 15 residues long. In DNA form, the CDR3 reads TGTGCCAGCAGCCAGTCCCAGCGGGATGTCGATGAGCAGTTCTTC. It codes for CASSQSQRDVDEQFF.

V and J are TRBV15 and TRBJ2-5, with a possible D match to TRBD2 (6 bases). Germline CDR1 reads LNHNV; CDR2 reads YYDKDF (reference sequence). CDR3 length equals 13 residues. The V end was cut by 1 base, the J end by 5 bases, with 8 bases between. In nucleotides, the CDR3 is TGTGCCACCAGCAGAGTTAGCGGTGAGACCCAGTACTTC. This sequence encodes CATSRVSGETQYF.

This clone was picked up a small number of times. V gene TRBV9 combines with J gene TRBJ2-2; 8 bases are shared with TRBD2. V was clipped by 4 bases and J by 2 bases; unmatched bases: 4. The CDR3 extends over 15 amino acids. Germline V gives CDR1 SGDLS, CDR2 YYNGEE. CDR3 sequence: CASSYTSGNTGELFF. CDR3 nucleotide sequence: TGTGCCAGCAGCTACACTAGCGGTAACACCGGGGAGCTGTTTTTT.

The chain uses TRBV7-2 and TRBJ2-5; 11 bases map to TRBD2. The V and J ends lost 4 bases and 1 base, in that order; junction bases with no gene match: 8. Germline V gene lookup returns CDR1 SGHTA and CDR2 FQGNSA. This CDR3 has 17 amino acids. DNA of the CDR3: TGTGCCAGCAGCTACCCTCTTAGCGGGAGGGTCCAAGAGACCCAGTACTTC. Translated: CASSYPLSGRVQETQYF.